This TCR beta chain was recorded in a study of blood T cell repertoires in COVID-19. Background on the study: The samples span acute and convalescent COVID-19 from the United States, Italy and Spain.

This clone was detected only a few times. Germline V lookup: CDR1 MRHNA, CDR2 SNTAGT. The V gene end was trimmed by 5 bases and the J gene end by 0 bases; junction bases not matched to a gene: 3. The CDR3 is 16 residues long. Profiling relied on immunoSEQ multiplex PCR, and the TCRdb table lists in-frame clones only, not all of them. The sample lists a few hundred thousand clones, 75% to 90% occurring once. Cohort allocation depended upon clinical history that participants reported. The V call is TRBV6-4, the J call TRBJ2-1; 11 nucleotides align to TRBD2. Sequencing was performed on PBMCs or T cells enriched from blood (not recorded which). The receptor's source is a man younger than 40 who had recovered from COVID-19. The CDR3 protein is CASSSSGGPSYNEQFF. As DNA, the CDR3 is TGTGCCAGCAGTTCTAGCGGGGGGCCCTCCTACAATGAGCAGTTCTTC.